These T cell receptor beta chains were read from a single sample in a study of early T cells in non-severe SARS-CoV-2 infection. TCRdb called the 5' RACE reads again in MiXCR, with one record for every CDR3 protein. The table shows roughly 32,000 distinct CDR3 sequences, with 5.5% to 7.5% occurring only once. The source material was whole blood. Every receptor here comes from an adult who was a healthcare worker with PCR-confirmed SARS-CoV-2 infection or an uninfected control (not recorded which). CDR3s include the opening cysteine and the closing phenylalanine or tryptophan. The D gene is left open where the match is weak. Rows give clone size only sometimes, using once, few, many, or a class for an expanded clone.

D gene	V gene	J gene	clone size	CDR3 DNA	CDR3 protein
.	TRBV6-2/TRBV6-3	TRBJ1-6	few	TGTGCCAGCAGGGGAGCTTATAATTCACCCCTCCACTTT	CASRGAYNSPLHF
.	TRBV2	TRBJ2-2	many	TGTGCCAGCAGTCCATCCCGAGCGAACACCGGGGAGCTGTTTTTT	CASSPSRANTGELFF
.	TRBV5-4	TRBJ2-7	many	TGTGCCAGCAGCGTCGGACAGAAAATGTACGAGCAGTACTTC	CASSVGQKMYEQYF
.	TRBV15	TRBJ2-5	.	TGTGCCACCAGCACCACGGAAGAGACCCAGTACTTC	CATSTTEETQYF
TRBD2	TRBV30	TRBJ2-2	few	TGTGCCTGGAGTCTTACCTCCTGGCTAGCGGGGGTAGGGACCGGGGAGCTGTTTTTT	CAWSLTSWLAGVGTGELFF
.	TRBV2	TRBJ2-7	.	TGTGCCAGCAGTCGGGGGGCGAACGAGCAGTACTTC	CASSRGANEQYF
.	TRBV25-1	TRBJ1-6	many	TGTGCCAGCAGCGACGGGACACAGTATAATTCACCCCTCCACTTT	CASSDGTQYNSPLHF
.	TRBV20-1	TRBJ2-2	many	TGCAGTGCTAGAGGACCTGGGGAGCTGTTTTTT	CSARGPGELFF
.	TRBV21-1	TRBJ1-1	many	TGTGCCAGCAGCAACTCCCGAACACATGAAGCTTTCTTT	CASSNSRTHEAFF
.	TRBV7-9	TRBJ1-2	medium-sized	TGTGCCAGCAGCACAATTGAGGCTACAAGCTACACCTTC	CASSTIEATSYTF
TRBD1	TRBV5-1	TRBJ2-5	many	TGCGCCAGCAGCCCCCGGGACAGGGGTCTTTCGTCGGACCAAGAGACCCAGTACTTC	CASSPRDRGLSSDQETQYF
TRBD1	TRBV19	TRBJ2-7	.	TGTGCCAGTAGTACGGGACAGGGCTACGAGCAGTACTTC	CASSTGQGYEQYF
TRBD2	TRBV7-3	TRBJ2-7	many	TGTGCCAGCAGCTTAGCTAGCGGGGACACCTACGAGCAGTACTTC	CASSLASGDTYEQYF
TRBD2	TRBV6-2/TRBV6-3	TRBJ2-1	many	TGTGCCAGCAGTGACGGACTAGCGCTCCATGAGCAGTTCTTC	CASSDGLALHEQFF
.	TRBV10-3	TRBJ2-5	many	TGTGCCATCACTAGCGATACGTCCCAAGAGACCCAGTACTTC	CAITSDTSQETQYF
.	TRBV5-4	TRBJ2-3	many	TGTGCCAGCAGCTTGGACACGTGGGATCGAGCAGATACGCAGTATTTT	CASSLDTWDRADTQYF
.	TRBV12-3/TRBV12-4	TRBJ2-2	many	TGTGCCAGCAGCTCTGACTTCGCGAACACCGGGGAGCTGTTTTTT	CASSSDFANTGELFF
.	TRBV7-9	TRBJ2-7	few	TGTGCCAGCAGCCCCAACCCACCCAAGGGCGAGCAGTACTTC	CASSPNPPKGEQYF
TRBD1	TRBV18	TRBJ2-3	.	TGTGCCAGCTCACAGACAGGGGGGGCAGATACGCAGTATTTT	CASSQTGGADTQYF
.	TRBV11-3	TRBJ2-7	few	TGTGCCAGCAGCTTAAACCCCAAAGACGAGCAGTACTTC	CASSLNPKDEQYF
.	TRBV6-4	TRBJ2-1	many	TGTGCCAGCAGTGAAGGAGGGCACAATGAGCAGTTCTTC	CASSEGGHNEQFF
TRBD1	TRBV13	TRBJ2-7	many	TGTGCCAGCAGCCGAAGGACAGGGGCGTTCTACGAGCAGTACTTC	CASSRRTGAFYEQYF
.	TRBV7-6	TRBJ2-6	many	TGTGCCAGCAGCTTGGACAGTCCTTCTTTCTCTGGGGCCAACGTCCTGACTTTC	CASSLDSPSFSGANVLTF
TRBD2	TRBV5-1	TRBJ2-3	many	TGCGCCAGCAGCTCGACAGCGGGGGGGCGATCCCCAGATACGCAGTATTTT	CASSSTAGGRSPDTQYF
.	TRBV20-1	TRBJ1-2	few	TGCAGTGCTAGAGGGGTCAGGGTGGCAGCTAACTATGGCTACACCTTC	CSARGVRVAANYGYTF